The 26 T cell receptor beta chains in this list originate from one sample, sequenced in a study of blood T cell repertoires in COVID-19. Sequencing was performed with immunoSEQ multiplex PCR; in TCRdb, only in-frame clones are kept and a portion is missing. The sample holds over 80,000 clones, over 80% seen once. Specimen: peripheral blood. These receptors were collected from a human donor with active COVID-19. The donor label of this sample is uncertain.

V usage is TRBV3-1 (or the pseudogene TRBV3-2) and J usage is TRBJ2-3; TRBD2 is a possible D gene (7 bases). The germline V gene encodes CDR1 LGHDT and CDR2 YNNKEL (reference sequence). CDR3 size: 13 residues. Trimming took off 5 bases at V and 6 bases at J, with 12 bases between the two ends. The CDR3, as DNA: TGTGCCAGCAGCGGGGGGGGCTTCGATACGCAGTATTTT. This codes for CASSGGGFDTQYF.

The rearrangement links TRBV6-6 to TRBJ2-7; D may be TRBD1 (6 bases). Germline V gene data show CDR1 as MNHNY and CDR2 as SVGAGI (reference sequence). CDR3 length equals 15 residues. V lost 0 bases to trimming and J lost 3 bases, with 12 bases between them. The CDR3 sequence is CASSYSMRQDYEQYF. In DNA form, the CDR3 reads TGTGCCAGCAGTTACTCGATGCGACAGGACTACGAGCAGTACTTC.

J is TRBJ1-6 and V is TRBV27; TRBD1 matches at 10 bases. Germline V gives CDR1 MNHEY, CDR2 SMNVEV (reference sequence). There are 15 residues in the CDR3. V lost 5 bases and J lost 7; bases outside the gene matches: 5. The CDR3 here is CASSAPGQGNSPLHF. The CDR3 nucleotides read TGTGCCAGCAGTGCCCCGGGACAGGGGAATTCACCCCTCCACTTT.

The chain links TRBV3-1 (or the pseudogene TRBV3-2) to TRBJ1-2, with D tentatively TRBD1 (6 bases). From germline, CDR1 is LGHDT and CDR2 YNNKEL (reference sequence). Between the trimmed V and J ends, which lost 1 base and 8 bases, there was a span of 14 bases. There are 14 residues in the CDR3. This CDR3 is CASSQATQGEGYTF. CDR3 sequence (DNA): TGTGCCAGCAGCCAAGCGACACAGGGAGAGGGCTACACCTTC.

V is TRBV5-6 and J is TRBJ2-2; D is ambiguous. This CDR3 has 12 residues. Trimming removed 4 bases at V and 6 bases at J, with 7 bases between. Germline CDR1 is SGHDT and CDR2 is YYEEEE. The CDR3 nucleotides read TGTGCCAGCAGCCCGCAGTCCGGGGAGCTGTTTTTT. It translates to CASSPQSGELFF.

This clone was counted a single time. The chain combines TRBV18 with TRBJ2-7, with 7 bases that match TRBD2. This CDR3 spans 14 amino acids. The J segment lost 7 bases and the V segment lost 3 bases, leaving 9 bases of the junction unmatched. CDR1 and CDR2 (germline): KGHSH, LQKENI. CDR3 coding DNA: TGTGCCAGCTCACCTCGGTCCGGGGGGTGGGAGCAGTACTTC. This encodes CASSPRSGGWEQYF.

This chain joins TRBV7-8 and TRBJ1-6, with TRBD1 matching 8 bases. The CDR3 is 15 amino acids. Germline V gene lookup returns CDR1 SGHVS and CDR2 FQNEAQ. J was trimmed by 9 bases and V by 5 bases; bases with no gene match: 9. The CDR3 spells CASSEGGDRGSPLHF. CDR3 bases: TGTGCCAGCAGCGAGGGTGGAGACAGGGGTTCACCCCTCCACTTT. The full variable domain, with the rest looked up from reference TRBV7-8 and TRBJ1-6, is GAGVSQSPRYKVAKRGQDVALRCDPISGHVSLFWYQQALGQGPEFLTYFQNEAQLDKSGLPSDRFFAERPEGSVSTLKIQRTQQEDSAVYLCASSEGGDRGSPLHFGNGTRLTVT.

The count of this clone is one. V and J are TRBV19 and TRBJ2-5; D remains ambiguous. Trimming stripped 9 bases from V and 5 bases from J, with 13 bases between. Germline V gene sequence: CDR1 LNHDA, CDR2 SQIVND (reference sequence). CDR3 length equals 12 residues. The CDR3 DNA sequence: TGTGCCAGCTGGATGGGCCGGGAGACCCAGTACTTC. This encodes CASWMGRETQYF.

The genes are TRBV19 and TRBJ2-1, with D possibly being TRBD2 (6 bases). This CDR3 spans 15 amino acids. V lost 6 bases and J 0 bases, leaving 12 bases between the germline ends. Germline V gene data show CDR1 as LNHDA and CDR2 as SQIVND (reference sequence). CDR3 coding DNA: TGTGCCAGTAGGGACGGGGGTGTCTCCTACAATGAGCAGTTCTTC. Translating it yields CASRDGGVSYNEQFF.

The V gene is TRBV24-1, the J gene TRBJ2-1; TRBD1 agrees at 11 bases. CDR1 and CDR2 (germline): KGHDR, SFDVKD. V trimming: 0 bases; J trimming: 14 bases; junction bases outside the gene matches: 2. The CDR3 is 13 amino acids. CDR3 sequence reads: CATSDLPGQGEFF. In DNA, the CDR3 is TGTGCCACCAGTGATTTGCCGGGACAGGGGGAGTTCTTC.

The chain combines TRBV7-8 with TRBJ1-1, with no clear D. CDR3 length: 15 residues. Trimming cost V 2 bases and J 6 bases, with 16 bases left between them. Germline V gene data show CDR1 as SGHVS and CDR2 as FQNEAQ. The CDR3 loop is CASSLYGGESAEAFF. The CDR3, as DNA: TGTGCCAGCAGCTTATATGGCGGGGAAAGCGCTGAAGCTTTCTTT.

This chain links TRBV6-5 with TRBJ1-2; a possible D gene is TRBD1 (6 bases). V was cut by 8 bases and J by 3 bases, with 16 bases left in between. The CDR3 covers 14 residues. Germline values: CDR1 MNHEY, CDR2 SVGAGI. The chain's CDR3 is CASLGGTQHYGYTF. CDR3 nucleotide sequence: TGTGCCAGCTTGGGAGGGACACAACACTATGGCTACACCTTC.

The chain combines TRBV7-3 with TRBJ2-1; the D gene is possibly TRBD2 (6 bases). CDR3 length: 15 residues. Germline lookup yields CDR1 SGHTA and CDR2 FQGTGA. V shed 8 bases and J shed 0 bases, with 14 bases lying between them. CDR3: CASGDTGGSYNEQFF. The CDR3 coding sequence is TGTGCCAGCGGAGACACCGGGGGCTCCTACAATGAGCAGTTCTTC.

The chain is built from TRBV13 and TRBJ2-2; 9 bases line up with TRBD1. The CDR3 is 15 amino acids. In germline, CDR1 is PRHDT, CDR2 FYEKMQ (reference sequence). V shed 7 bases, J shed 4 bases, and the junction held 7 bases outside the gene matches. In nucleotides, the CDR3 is TGTGCCAGCAAATGGGGGACAGGGCGCACCGGGGAGCTGTTTTTT. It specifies CASKWGTGRTGELFF.

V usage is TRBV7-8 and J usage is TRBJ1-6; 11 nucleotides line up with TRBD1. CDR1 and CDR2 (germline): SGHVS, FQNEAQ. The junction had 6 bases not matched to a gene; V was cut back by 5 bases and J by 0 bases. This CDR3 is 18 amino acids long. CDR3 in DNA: TGTGCCAGCAGCCGGGGACAGGGGGTGAGCTCCTATAATTCACCCCTCCACTTT. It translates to CASSRGQGVSSYNSPLHF.

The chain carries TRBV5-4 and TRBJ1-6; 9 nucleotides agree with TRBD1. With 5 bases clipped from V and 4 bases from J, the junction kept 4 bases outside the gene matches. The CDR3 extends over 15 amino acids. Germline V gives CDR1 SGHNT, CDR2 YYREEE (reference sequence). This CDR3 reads CASRSGTGYNSPLHF. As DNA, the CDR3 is TGTGCCAGCAGATCGGGGACAGGGTATAATTCACCCCTCCACTTT. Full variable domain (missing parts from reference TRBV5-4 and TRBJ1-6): ETGVTQSPTHLIKTRGQQVTLRCSSQSGHNTVSWYQQALGQGPQFIFQYYREEENGRGNFPPRFSGLQFPNYSSELNVNALELDDSALYLCASRSGTGYNSPLHFGNGTRLTVT.

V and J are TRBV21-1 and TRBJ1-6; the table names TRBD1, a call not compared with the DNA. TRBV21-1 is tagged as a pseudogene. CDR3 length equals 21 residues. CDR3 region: CASSKKGLGWQGTSYNSPLHF. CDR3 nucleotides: TGTGCCAGCAGCAAAAAGGGCCTTGGGTGGCAGGGGACATCCTATAATTCACCCCTCCACTTT.

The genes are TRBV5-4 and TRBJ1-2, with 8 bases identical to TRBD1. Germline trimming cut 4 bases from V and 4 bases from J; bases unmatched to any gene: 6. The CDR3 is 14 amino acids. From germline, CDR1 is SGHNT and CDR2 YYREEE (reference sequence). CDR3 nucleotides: TGTGCCAGCAGCCCCTGGGACAGGTCCTATGGCTACACCTTC. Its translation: CASSPWDRSYGYTF.

CDR3 protein: CASKRDRSDTEAFF. Written as DNA, the CDR3 is TGCGCCAGCAAGAGGGACAGGTCGGACACTGAAGCTTTCTTT. The gene calls are TRBV5-1 and TRBJ1-1, with 8 positions matching TRBD1. The germline V gene has CDR1 SGHRS and CDR2 YFSETQ. The CDR3 runs 14 residues. With V trimmed by 6 bases and J by 3 bases, 7 bases remained unmatched.

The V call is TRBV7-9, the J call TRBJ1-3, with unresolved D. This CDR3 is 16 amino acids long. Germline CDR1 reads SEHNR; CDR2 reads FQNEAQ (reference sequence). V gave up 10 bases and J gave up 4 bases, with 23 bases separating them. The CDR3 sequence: CATSAGVSSYGNTIYF. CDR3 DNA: TGTGCCACCTCCGCCGGGGTGAGCTCGTACGGAAACACCATATATTTT. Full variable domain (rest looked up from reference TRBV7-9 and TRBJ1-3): DTGVSQNPRHKITKRGQNVTFRCDPISEHNRLYWYRQTLGQGPEFLTYFQNEAQLEKSRLLSDRFSAERPKGSFSTLEIQRTEQGDSAMYLCATSAGVSSYGNTIYFGEGSWLTVV.

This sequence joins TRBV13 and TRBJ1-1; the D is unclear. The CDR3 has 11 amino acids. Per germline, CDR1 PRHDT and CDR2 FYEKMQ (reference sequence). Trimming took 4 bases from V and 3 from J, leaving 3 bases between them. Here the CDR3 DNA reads TGTGCCAGCAGCTCTGACACTGAAGCTTTCTTT. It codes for CASSSDTEAFF.

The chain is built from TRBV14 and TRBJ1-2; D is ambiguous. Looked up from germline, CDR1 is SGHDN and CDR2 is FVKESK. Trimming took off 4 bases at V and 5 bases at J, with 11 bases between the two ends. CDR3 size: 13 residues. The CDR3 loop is CASSLSPLYGYTF. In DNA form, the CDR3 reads TGTGCCAGCAGCCTAAGCCCATTGTATGGCTACACCTTC. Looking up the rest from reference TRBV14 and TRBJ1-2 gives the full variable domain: EAGVTQFPSHSVIEKGQTVTLRCDPISGHDNLYWYRRVMGKEIKFLLHFVKESKQDESGMPNNRFLAERTGGTYSTLKVQPAELEDSGVYFCASSLSPLYGYTFGSGTRLTVV.

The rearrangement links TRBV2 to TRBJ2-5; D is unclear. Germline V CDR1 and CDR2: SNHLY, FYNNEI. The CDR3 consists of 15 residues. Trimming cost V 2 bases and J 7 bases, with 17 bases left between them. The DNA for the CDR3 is TGTGCCAGCAGTGAATATGCGGAACCGTTGGGGACCCAGTACTTC. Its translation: CASSEYAEPLGTQYF.

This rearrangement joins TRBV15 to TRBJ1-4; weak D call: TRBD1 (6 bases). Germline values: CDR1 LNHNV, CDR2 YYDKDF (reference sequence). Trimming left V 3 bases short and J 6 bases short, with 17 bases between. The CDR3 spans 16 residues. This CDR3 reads CATSSKTGSLYEKLFF. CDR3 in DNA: TGTGCCACCAGCAGCAAAACAGGGTCTCTTTATGAAAAACTGTTTTTT.

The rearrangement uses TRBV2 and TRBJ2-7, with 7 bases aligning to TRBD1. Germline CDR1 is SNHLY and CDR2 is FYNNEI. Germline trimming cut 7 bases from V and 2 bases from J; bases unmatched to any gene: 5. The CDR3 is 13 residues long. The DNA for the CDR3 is TGTGCCAGCAATCGGGGACAGACCTACGAGCAGTACTTC. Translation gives CASNRGQTYEQYF.

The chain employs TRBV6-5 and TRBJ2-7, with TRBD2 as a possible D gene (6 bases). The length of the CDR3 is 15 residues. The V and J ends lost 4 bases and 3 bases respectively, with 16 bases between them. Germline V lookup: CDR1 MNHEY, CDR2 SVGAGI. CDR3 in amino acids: CASSLDPTGGYEQYF. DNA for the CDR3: TGTGCCAGCAGTTTAGACCCAACCGGGGGCTACGAGCAGTACTTC.